Presented here are 32 T cell receptor beta chains from one specimen sequenced in a study of shared clonotypes between healthy human individuals. Libraries were prepared by immunoSEQ multiplex PCR; TCRdb keeps only in-frame clonotypes and omits some of them. The profile shows around 700,000 clones, roughly 78% of them singletons. Input material: memory CD4+ T cells sorted from blood. Subset given: CD45RA-negative fraction. The receptors here all came from a woman aged 30 to 39 in good health.

V is TRBV10-3 and J is TRBJ1-5; 9 bases are shared with TRBD1. The CDR3 contains 16 residues. Trimming cost V 4 bases and J 6 bases; bases outside gene matches: 10. Germline assignment: CDR1 ENHRY and CDR2 SYGVKD. As DNA, the CDR3 is TGTGCCATCAGTGCCAAAGGGGGGACAGGGCTTCAGCCCCAGCATTTT. Translation: CAISAKGGTGLQPQHF.

To note about this clone: Other DNA sequences within the sample encode an identical CDR3. J is TRBJ1-2 and V is TRBV18; 9 bases match TRBD1. This CDR3 is built from 15 residues. J was trimmed by 4 bases and V by 0 bases; bases with no gene match: 3. The germline gives CDR1 KGHSH, CDR2 LQKENI. The CDR3 DNA follows: TGTGCCAGCTCACCACCGGGACAGGGCACCTATGGCTACACCTTC. It translates to CASSPPGQGTYGYTF.

J is TRBJ2-5 and V is TRBV4-1; D not certain. Germline lookup yields CDR1 MGHRA and CDR2 YSYEKL. V gave up 1 base and J gave up 5 bases, with 8 bases separating them. This CDR3 has 13 amino acids. CDR3 DNA sequence: TGCGCCAGCAGCCAAGTGGCATGGGAGACCCAGTACTTC. Encoded protein: CASSQVAWETQYF.

This CDR3 reads CASSQGLITDTQYF. The DNA of the CDR3 is TGTGCCAGTAGCCAGGGACTAATCACAGATACGCAGTATTTT. The V call is TRBV19, the J call TRBJ2-3; 7 nucleotides align to TRBD2. This CDR3 has 14 amino acids. The V segment lost 6 bases and the J segment 2 bases; nucleotides outside the gene matches: 5. Germline-derived CDR1 and CDR2 are LNHDA and SQIVND (reference sequence).

J is TRBJ2-2 and V is TRBV6-5; D remains unclear. The CDR3 totals 12 residues. With 7 bases removed from V and 3 bases from J, the gap between germline ends came to 6 bases. Germline V lookup: CDR1 MNHEY, CDR2 SVGAGI. This CDR3 is CASMDHTGELFF. CDR3 in DNA: TGTGCCAGCATGGATCACACCGGGGAGCTGTTTTTT.

The chain has TRBV2 and TRBJ2-3, with D possibly TRBD1 on 6 matching bases. The CDR3 spans 13 residues. Germline lookup yields CDR1 SNHLY and CDR2 FYNNEI. V was trimmed by 6 bases and J by 6 bases, leaving 13 bases between them. The CDR3 DNA reads TGTGCCAGCAGCGGACAGATTCAGGATACGCAGTATTTT. Protein product: CASSGQIQDTQYF. The variable domain in full, with the rest retrieved from reference TRBV2 and TRBJ2-3, is EPEVTQTPSHQVTQMGQEVILRCVPISNHLYFYWYRQILGQKVEFLVSFYNNEISEKSEIFDDQFSVERPDGSNFTLKIRSTKLEDSAMYFCASSGQIQDTQYFGPGTRLTVL.

The chain joins TRBV5-1 to TRBJ2-1, with 11 bases aligning to TRBD2. The length of the CDR3 is 16 residues. V was clipped by 5 bases and J by 6 bases; unmatched bases: 10. Germline values: CDR1 SGHRS, CDR2 YFSETQ. The CDR3 nucleotides are TGCGCCAGCAGGGACCCGGGACTAGCGGTAAGCAATGAGCAGTTCTTC. Its protein is CASRDPGLAVSNEQFF.

The rearrangement links TRBV5-1 to TRBJ2-5; TRBD2 matches 9 bases. Unmatched junction bases numbered 6, after V lost 1 base and J lost 2 bases. The CDR3 runs 16 residues. Germline CDR1 reads SGHRS; CDR2 reads YFSETQ. The CDR3 DNA is TGCGCCAGCAGCTTGAGGCTAGCGGGACGACAAGAGACCCAGTACTTC. Translated, it gives CASSLRLAGRQETQYF. Variable domain in full (rest from reference TRBV5-1 and TRBJ2-5): KAGVTQTPRYLIKTRGQQVTLSCSPISGHRSVSWYQQTPGQGLQFLFEYFSETQRNKGNFPGRFSGRQFSNSRSEMNVSTLELGDSALYLCASSLRLAGRQETQYFGPGTRLLVL.

The chain couples TRBV5-1 to TRBJ2-3; 8 nucleotides match TRBD1. Unmatched junction bases numbered 11, after V lost 4 bases and J lost 4 bases. Per germline, CDR1 SGHRS and CDR2 YFSETQ. The CDR3 sequence is 16 residues long. The CDR3 protein is CASSEAPGQDADTQYF. CDR3 DNA: TGCGCCAGCAGCGAGGCACCGGGACAGGATGCAGATACGCAGTATTTT.

The rearrangement joins TRBV7-3 to TRBJ2-1; possibly TRBD2 for D (7 bases). V was cut by 3 bases and J by 1 base, with 13 bases left in between. Germline lookup yields CDR1 SGHTA and CDR2 FQGTGA. The CDR3 loop spans 16 amino acids. The CDR3 DNA reads TGTGCCAGCAGCTTCTCAAGCGGGACATCCTACAATGAGCAGTTCTTC. Translated, it gives CASSFSSGTSYNEQFF.

The chain joins TRBV11-2 to TRBJ2-7, with D hard to call. This CDR3 comprises 13 residues. Germline-derived CDR1 and CDR2 are SGHAT and FQNNGV. The ends were cut back, 3 bases at V and 3 bases at J, with 9 bases in the middle. The CDR3, as DNA: TGTGCCAGCAGCTTGTTCCAAGGCTACGAGCAGTACTTC. Translation: CASSLFQGYEQYF.

On this clone itself: A much larger clonotype is one base distant, so this may be a read error. The rearrangement uses TRBV5-4 and TRBJ2-1; 10 positions match TRBD2. The V segment lost 2 bases and the J segment 5 bases; nucleotides outside the gene matches: 4. The CDR3 totals 15 residues. Germline-derived CDR1 and CDR2 are SGHNT and YYREEE (reference sequence). CDR3 sequence (DNA): TGTGCCAGCAGCTTAGCGGGAGGGCCCAACAATGAGCAGTTCTTC. Translation gives CASSLAGGPNNEQFF. Based on the CDR3 plus reference TRBV5-4 and TRBJ2-1, the full variable domain is ETGVTQSPTHLIKTRGQQVTLRCSSQSGHNTVSWYQQALGQGPQFIFQYYREEENGRGNFPPRFSGLQFPNYSSELNVNALELDDSALYLCASSLAGGPNNEQFFGPGTRLTVL.

The rearrangement joins TRBV7-9 to TRBJ1-2; D not resolved. Germline V gene data show CDR1 as SEHNR and CDR2 as FQNEAQ (reference sequence). This CDR3 contains 12 residues. V was trimmed by 1 base and J by 3 bases, leaving 3 bases between them. CDR3 sequence: CASSLDYYGYTF. In nucleotides, the CDR3 is TGTGCCAGCAGCTTAGACTACTATGGCTACACCTTC.

This clone was detected only a few times. The V and J genes are TRBV28 and TRBJ2-7; TRBD1 matches 12 bases. This CDR3 comprises 13 residues. Losses at the gene ends were 7 bases for V and 7 bases for J; bases not matched to a gene: 5. The germline V gene encodes CDR1 MDHEN and CDR2 SYDVKM. The CDR3 coding sequence is TGTGCCAGCATGGGACAGGGGGCTGGAGAGCAGTACTTC. It is translated as CASMGQGAGEQYF.

The V call is TRBV2, the J call TRBJ1-6, with 7 bases matching TRBD1. The CDR3 is made up of 16 amino acids. Losses at the gene ends were 5 bases for V and 9 bases for J; bases not matched to a gene: 13. Germline values: CDR1 SNHLY, CDR2 FYNNEI. The CDR3 here is CASSRTGVSSSSPLHF. CDR3 nucleotide sequence: TGTGCCAGCAGTCGTACAGGGGTTTCATCGAGTTCACCCCTCCACTTT.

As regards this clone: Just one base apart from a much larger clone, this may be a read error. This sequence joins TRBV6-4 and TRBJ2-6; no firm D call. There are 14 residues in the CDR3. Looked up from germline, CDR1 is MRHNA and CDR2 is SNTAGT. The CDR3 sequence: CTSSKDSGANVLTF. In DNA, the CDR3 is TGTACCAGCAGCAAAGACTCTGGGGCCAACGTCCTGACTTTC.

With respect to this clone: Distinct nucleotide sequences in the sample also encode this CDR3. The chain recombines TRBV7-2 with TRBJ2-3; TRBD2 matches at 11 bases. The germline gives CDR1 SGHTA, CDR2 FQGNSA. The CDR3 runs 16 residues. V dropped 1 base and J dropped 4; count of bases not matched to a gene: 4. Here the CDR3 reads CASSLGLAGGADTQYF. The CDR3 bases are TGTGCCAGCAGCTTAGGGTTAGCGGGAGGGGCAGATACGCAGTATTTT.

This clone was recorded only once. This sequence joins TRBV5-1 and TRBJ1-1; a weak D match, TRBD1 (5 bases). Trimming shortened V by 1 base and J by 1 base, and 14 bases separated the two germline ends. This CDR3 comprises 16 residues. Per germline, CDR1 SGHRS and CDR2 YFSETQ. The CDR3 spells CASSLKYEGRNTEAFF. CDR3 DNA sequence: TGCGCCAGCAGCTTGAAGTACGAGGGACGGAACACTGAAGCTTTCTTT.

The rearrangement links TRBV6-6 to TRBJ2-3, with D unclear. The CDR3 covers 13 residues. CDR1 MNHNY and CDR2 SVGAGI come from the germline V gene (reference sequence). The V end was cut by 0 bases, the J end by 4 bases, with 5 bases between. The CDR3 bases are TGTGCCAGCAGTTACTCCTGGGCAGATACGCAGTATTTT. Amino acids: CASSYSWADTQYF.

This clone was seen more than once but under ten times. V is TRBV28 and J is TRBJ1-4, with D uncertain. V lost 5 bases and J 6 bases, leaving 4 bases between the germline ends. The CDR3 covers 11 residues. CDR1 is MDHEN and CDR2 is SYDVKM in the germline V gene. CDR3: CASSNYEKLFF. The CDR3 coding sequence is TGTGCCAGCAGTAACTATGAAAAACTGTTTTTT.

The CDR3 DNA sequence: TGTGCCAGTAGTATAGCGGGGGGGCATGGTTTGGATACGCAGTATTTT. Encoded protein: CASSIAGGHGLDTQYF. The chain carries TRBV19 and TRBJ2-3; 8 positions agree with TRBD2. J gave up 6 bases and V 1 base, and 9 bases lay outside the gene matches. CDR1 and CDR2 (germline): LNHDA, SQIVND (reference sequence). CDR3 length equals 16 residues. Full variable domain (rest looked up from reference TRBV19 and TRBJ2-3): DGGITQSPKYLFRKEGQNVTLSCEQNLNHDAMYWYRQDPGQGLRLIYYSQIVNDFQKGDIAEGYSVSREKKESFPLTVTSAQKNPTAFYLCASSIAGGHGLDTQYFGPGTRLTVL.

The genes are TRBV5-1 and TRBJ2-3; 7 positions agree with TRBD2. The CDR3 covers 16 residues. Germline-derived CDR1 and CDR2 are SGHRS and YFSETQ. V lost 4 bases, J lost 0 bases, and 8 bases stayed unmatched. The CDR3 sequence: CASSVLALPSTDTQYF. Here the CDR3 DNA reads TGCGCCAGCAGCGTACTAGCGCTTCCTAGCACAGATACGCAGTATTTT. Based on the CDR3 plus reference TRBV5-1 and TRBJ2-3, the full variable domain is KAGVTQTPRYLIKTRGQQVTLSCSPISGHRSVSWYQQTPGQGLQFLFEYFSETQRNKGNFPGRFSGRQFSNSRSEMNVSTLELGDSALYLCASSVLALPSTDTQYFGPGTRLTVL.

The rearrangement uses TRBV7-8 and TRBJ2-5; possibly TRBD2 for D (5 bases). The length of the CDR3 is 16 residues. Germline V gene sequence: CDR1 SGHVS, CDR2 FQNEAQ. V was clipped by 5 bases and J by 7 bases, with 23 bases between them. CDR3 in amino acids: CASSTADGKKRATQYF. The CDR3 bases are TGTGCCAGCAGCACCGCGGACGGGAAAAAGAGAGCGACCCAGTACTTC. Together with reference TRBV7-8 and TRBJ2-5, the CDR3 gives the full variable domain: GAGVSQSPRYKVAKRGQDVALRCDPISGHVSLFWYQQALGQGPEFLTYFQNEAQLDKSGLPSDRFFAERPEGSVSTLKIQRTQQEDSAVYLCASSTADGKKRATQYFGPGTRLLVL.

In its sample, this clone was seen once. J is TRBJ2-7 and V is TRBV25-1; TRBD1 or TRBD2 may be the D gene (5 bases each). The CDR3 has 12 amino acids. Germline CDR1 reads MGHDK; CDR2 reads SYGVNS. V lost 4 bases and J 6 bases, leaving 10 bases between the germline ends. CDR3 loop: CASSGGSGEQYF. DNA for the CDR3: TGTGCCAGCAGTGGGGGGAGTGGCGAGCAGTACTTC.

The chain is built from TRBV5-1 and TRBJ2-1; D possibly uses TRBD1 or TRBD2 (5 bases each). V lost 0 bases to trimming and J lost 1 base, with 14 bases between them. This CDR3 comprises 17 residues. The germline V gene encodes CDR1 SGHRS and CDR2 YFSETQ. CDR3 nucleotide sequence: TGCGCCAGCAGCTTGGGTTCGGGACGCCTATCCTACAATGAGCAGTTCTTC. Amino acids: CASSLGSGRLSYNEQFF.

This sequence joins TRBV5-4 and TRBJ2-2; 11 bases are a match to TRBD2. The V and J ends lost 4 bases and 5 bases, in that order; junction bases with no gene match: 4. CDR1 and CDR2 from the germline V gene are SGHNT and YYREEE (reference sequence). The CDR3 extends over 15 amino acids. DNA of the CDR3: TGTGCCAGCAGCGGACGGACTAGCGGGACCGGGGAGCTGTTTTTT. Its translation: CASSGRTSGTGELFF.

V gene TRBV27 combines with J gene TRBJ1-4; D is undetermined. Trimming removed 4 bases from V and 3 bases from J, with 12 bases in between. This CDR3 is built from 15 residues. The germline V gene has CDR1 MNHEY and CDR2 SMNVEV (reference sequence). CDR3 DNA sequence: TGTGCCAGCAGTTACCGGGGTAGGGCTAATGAAAAACTGTTTTTT. It specifies CASSYRGRANEKLFF.

This clone was seen more than once but under ten times. V is TRBV5-5 and J is TRBJ2-7; D is unclear. This CDR3 spans 14 amino acids. V was trimmed by 3 bases and J by 0 bases, leaving 10 bases between them. Germline CDR1 is SGHKS and CDR2 is YYEKEE (reference sequence). The CDR3 region is CASSSSPGSYEQYF. The DNA for the CDR3 is TGTGCCAGCAGCTCCTCCCCGGGCTCCTACGAGCAGTACTTC.

This clone was counted between two and nine times. V is TRBV5-4 and J is TRBJ2-7; no definite D call. Germline CDR1 and CDR2: SGHNT and YYREEE (reference sequence). This CDR3 is built from 14 residues. Trimming stripped 6 bases from V and 0 bases from J, with 13 bases between. CDR3 region: CASTTPRFSYEQYF. The CDR3 bases are TGTGCCAGCACCACACCCCGTTTCTCCTACGAGCAGTACTTC.

This clone was counted a few times. This same CDR3 is encoded by further DNA sequences in the sample. The CDR3 DNA follows: TGCGCCAGCAGCTTACAGACTAGCGGCGTCAATGAGCAGTTCTTC. Protein product: CASSLQTSGVNEQFF. This rearrangement joins TRBV5-1 to TRBJ2-1, with 9 bases fitting TRBD2. This CDR3 has 15 amino acids. V gave up 2 bases and J gave up 6 bases; unmatched junction bases: 6. CDR1 and CDR2 (germline): SGHRS, YFSETQ.

CDR3 amino acids: CATCPTGSAGGYTF. The CDR3 DNA sequence: TGTGCCACTTGCCCGACAGGGAGCGCAGGTGGCTACACCTTC. V usage is TRBV6-5 and J usage is TRBJ1-2; 7 bases fit TRBD1. Trimming removed 10 bases from V and 7 bases from J; junction bases left unmatched: 15. The CDR3 has 14 amino acids. Germline V gene data show CDR1 as MNHEY and CDR2 as SVGAGI.

This chain joins TRBV7-8 and TRBJ1-4, with D perhaps TRBD1 (5 bases). The CDR3 contains 16 residues. V lost 5 bases and J lost 7, with 20 bases in between. Germline lookup yields CDR1 SGHVS and CDR2 FQNEAQ. Written as DNA, the CDR3 is TGTGCCAGCAGCCAATCCGATAGTTTAAGGGGTGAAAAACTGTTTTTT. This encodes CASSQSDSLRGEKLFF.